The source of this T cell receptor (beta chain) is a study of vaccination effects on CD4 cells after COVID-19. Looking at the study overall: The study sampled a couple of convalescent patients 16 days and one week before vaccination. Findings and caveats of the study: New vaccine-induced clones dominated convalescents' post-vaccine spike-reactive clones. Long after vaccination, the clones induced by infection and by vaccine shrank markedly in size.

To note about this clone: Its antigen is undetermined.

ViraFEST expansion of antigen-specific CD4+ T cells with viral peptide pools preceded sequencing. Following an approximately ten-day culture, CD4+ T cells were purified. The person was diagnosed with PCR-confirmed SARS-CoV-2 infection between March and December 2020. Profiling relied on immunoSEQ multiplex PCR, and the TCRdb table lists in-frame clones only, not all of them. The sample shows more than 35,000 clones, approximately 72% of them seen only once. The ends were cut back, 4 bases at V and 4 bases at J, with 11 bases in the middle. The CDR3 sequence is 13 residues long. Germline assignment: CDR1 SGHTA and CDR2 FQGNSA.

The source was CD4+ T cells from PBMCs cultured with a peptide pool, collected before COVID-19 vaccination. The sequence came from a human donor who had a prior SARS-CoV-2 infection. The rearrangement joins TRBV7-2 to TRBJ2-7; D ambiguous. Written as DNA, the CDR3 is TGTGCCAGCAGCTGGGCGACTGAATACGAGCAGTACTTC. This gives the protein CASSWATEYEQYF.